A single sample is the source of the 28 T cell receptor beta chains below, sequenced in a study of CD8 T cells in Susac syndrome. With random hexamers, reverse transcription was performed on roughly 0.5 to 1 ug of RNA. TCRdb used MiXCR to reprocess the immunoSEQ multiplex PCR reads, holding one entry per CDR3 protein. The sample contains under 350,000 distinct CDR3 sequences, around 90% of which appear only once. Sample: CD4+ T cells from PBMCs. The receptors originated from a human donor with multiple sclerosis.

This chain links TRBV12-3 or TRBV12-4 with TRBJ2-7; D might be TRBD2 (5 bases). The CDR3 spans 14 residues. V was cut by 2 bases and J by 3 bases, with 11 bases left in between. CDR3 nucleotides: TGTGCCAGCAGTTTAACCCCGGAGGACTACGAGCAGTACTTC. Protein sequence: CASSLTPEDYEQYF.

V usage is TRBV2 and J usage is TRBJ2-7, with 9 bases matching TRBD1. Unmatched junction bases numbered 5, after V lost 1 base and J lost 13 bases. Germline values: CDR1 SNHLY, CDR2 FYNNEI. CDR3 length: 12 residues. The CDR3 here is CASSEGTGEGYF. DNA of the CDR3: TGTGCCAGCAGTGAAGGGACAGGGGAAGGATACTTC.

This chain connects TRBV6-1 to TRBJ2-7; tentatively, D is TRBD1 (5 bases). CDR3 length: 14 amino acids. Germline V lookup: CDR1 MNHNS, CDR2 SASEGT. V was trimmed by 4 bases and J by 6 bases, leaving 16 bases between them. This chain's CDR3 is CASSGQGESLEQYF. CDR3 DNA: TGTGCCAGCAGTGGGCAGGGCGAGTCTCTCGAGCAGTACTTC.

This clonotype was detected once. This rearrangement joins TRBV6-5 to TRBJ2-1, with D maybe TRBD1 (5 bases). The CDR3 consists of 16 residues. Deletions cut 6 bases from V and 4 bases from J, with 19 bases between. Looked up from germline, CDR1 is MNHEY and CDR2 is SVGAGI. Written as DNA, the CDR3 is TGTGCCAGCAGCTACCGAACGACAGTGCCTTACAATGAGCAGTTCTTC. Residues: CASSYRTTVPYNEQFF.

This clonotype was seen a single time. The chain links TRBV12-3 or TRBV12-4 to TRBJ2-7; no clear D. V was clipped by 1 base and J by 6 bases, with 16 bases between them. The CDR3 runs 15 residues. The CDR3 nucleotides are TGTGCCAGCAGTTTAGTAATTAGCTGGACCTCCGAGCAGTACTTC. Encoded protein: CASSLVISWTSEQYF.

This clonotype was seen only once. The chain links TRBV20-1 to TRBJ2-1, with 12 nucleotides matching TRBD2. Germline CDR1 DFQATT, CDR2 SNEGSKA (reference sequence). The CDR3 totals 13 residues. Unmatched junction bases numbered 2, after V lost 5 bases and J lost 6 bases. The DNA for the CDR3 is TGCAGTGCTCTAGCGGGAGGGCCCAATGAGCAGTTCTTC. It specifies CSALAGGPNEQFF.

CDR3 nucleotides: TGTGCCAGCAGCCCATTTGAGACCCAGTACTTC. It specifies CASSPFETQYF. This sequence joins TRBV6-2 or TRBV6-3 and TRBJ2-5; D is ambiguous. Per the germline V gene, CDR1 is MNHEY and CDR2 is SVGEGT. The ends were cut back, 6 bases at V and 5 bases at J, with 7 bases in the middle. CDR3 length equals 11 residues.

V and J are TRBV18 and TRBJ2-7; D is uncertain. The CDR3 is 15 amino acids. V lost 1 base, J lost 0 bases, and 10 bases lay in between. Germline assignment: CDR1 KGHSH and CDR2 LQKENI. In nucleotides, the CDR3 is TGTGCCAGCTCACCACGCGTCAGTCCCTCCTACGAGCAGTACTTC. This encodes CASSPRVSPSYEQYF.

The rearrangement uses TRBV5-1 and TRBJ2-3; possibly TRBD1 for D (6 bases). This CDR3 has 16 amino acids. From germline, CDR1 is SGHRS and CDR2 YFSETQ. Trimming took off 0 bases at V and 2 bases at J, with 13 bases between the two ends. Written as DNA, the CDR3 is TGCGCCAGCAGCTTGGACTCCAGGGGTGACACAGATACGCAGTATTTT. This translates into CASSLDSRGDTDTQYF.

The CDR3 DNA follows: TGCAGCGTGGACCCTGACCCCAGCGATGAGCAGTTCTTC. As protein: CSVDPDPSDEQFF. V is TRBV29-1 and J is TRBJ2-1; D is ambiguous. Trimming cost V 6 bases and J 8 bases, with 17 bases left between them. This CDR3 region has 13 residues. Germline CDR1 reads SQVTM; CDR2 reads ANQGSEA.

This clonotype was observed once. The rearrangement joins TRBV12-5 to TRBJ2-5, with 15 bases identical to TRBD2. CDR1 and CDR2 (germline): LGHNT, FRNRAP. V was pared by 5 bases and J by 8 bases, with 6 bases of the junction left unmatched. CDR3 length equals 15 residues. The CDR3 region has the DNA TGTGCTAGTGGTAACCTGGGACTAGCGGGAGGTACCCAGTACTTC. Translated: CASGNLGLAGGTQYF.

The CDR3 DNA is TGTGGAACAGGGGGCTTGATAGAGACCCAGTACTTC. Translated, it gives CGTGGLIETQYF. This chain uses TRBV28 with TRBJ2-5; 9 bases fit TRBD1. Germline CDR1 and CDR2: MDHEN and SYDVKM. This CDR3 has 12 amino acids. The full variable domain, its missing parts supplied by reference TRBV28 and TRBJ2-5, is DVKVTQSSRYLVKRTGEKVFLECVQDMDHENMFWYRQDPGLGLRLIYFSYDVKMKEKGDIPEGYSVSREKKERFSLILESASTNQTSMYLCGTGGLIETQYFGPGTRLLVL.

The DNA for the CDR3 is TGTGCCAGCAGCCGGTTGCGGGGCCGTCAAGAGACCCAGTACTTC. Its translation: CASSRLRGRQETQYF. The chain carries TRBV7-2 and TRBJ2-5, with D maybe TRBD2 (6 bases). Germline values: CDR1 SGHTA, CDR2 FQGNSA. The CDR3 loop spans 15 amino acids. The V and J ends lost 5 bases and 2 bases respectively, with 15 bases between them.

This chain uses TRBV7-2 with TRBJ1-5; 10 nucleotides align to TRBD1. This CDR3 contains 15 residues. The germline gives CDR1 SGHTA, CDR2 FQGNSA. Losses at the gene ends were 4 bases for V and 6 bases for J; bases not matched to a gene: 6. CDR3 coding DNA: TGTGCCAGCAGCTCTCGACAGGGGGCGTCTCAGCCCCAGCATTTT. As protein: CASSSRQGASQPQHF. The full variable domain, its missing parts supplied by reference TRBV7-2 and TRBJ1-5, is GAGVSQSPSNKVTEKGKDVELRCDPISGHTALYWYRQSLGQGLEFLIYFQGNSAPDKSGLPSDRFSAERTGGSVSTLTIQRTQQEDSAVYLCASSSRQGASQPQHFGDGTRLSIL.

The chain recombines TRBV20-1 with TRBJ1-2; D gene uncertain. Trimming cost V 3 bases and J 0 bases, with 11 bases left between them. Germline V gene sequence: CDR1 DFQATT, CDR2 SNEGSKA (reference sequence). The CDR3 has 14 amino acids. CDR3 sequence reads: CSARRRPSNYGYTF. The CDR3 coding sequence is TGCAGTGCTAGGAGGAGACCCTCTAACTATGGCTACACCTTC.

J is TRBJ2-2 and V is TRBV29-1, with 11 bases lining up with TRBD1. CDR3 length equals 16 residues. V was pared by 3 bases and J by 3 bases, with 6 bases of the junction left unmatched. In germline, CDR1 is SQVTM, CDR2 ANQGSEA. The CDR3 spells CSVDPGQGVDTGELFF. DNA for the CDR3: TGCAGCGTTGACCCGGGACAGGGGGTGGACACCGGGGAGCTGTTTTTT.

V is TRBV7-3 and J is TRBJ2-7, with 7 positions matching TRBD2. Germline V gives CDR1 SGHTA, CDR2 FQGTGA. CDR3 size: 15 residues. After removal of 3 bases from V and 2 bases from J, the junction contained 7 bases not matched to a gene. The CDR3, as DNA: TGTGCCAGCAGCTTGGAGGCGGGGGTCACCTACGAGCAGTACTTC. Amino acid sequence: CASSLEAGVTYEQYF.

The CDR3, as DNA: TGTGCCAGCTCAAGGGGACAGGGCGGCGTGGAAGCTTTCTTT. It encodes CASSRGQGGVEAFF. The chain employs TRBV18 and TRBJ1-1, with 9 nucleotides matching TRBD1. The CDR3 loop spans 14 amino acids. Germline V lookup: CDR1 KGHSH, CDR2 LQKENI. Trimming removed 5 bases from V and 8 bases from J; junction bases left unmatched: 9.

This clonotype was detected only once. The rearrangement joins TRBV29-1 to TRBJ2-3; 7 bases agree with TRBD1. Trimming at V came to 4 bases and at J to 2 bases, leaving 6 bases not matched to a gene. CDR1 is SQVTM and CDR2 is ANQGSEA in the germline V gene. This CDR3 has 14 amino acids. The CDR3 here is CSVARGQFTDTQYF. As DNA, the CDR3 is TGCAGCGTTGCGAGGGGACAGTTCACAGATACGCAGTATTTT.

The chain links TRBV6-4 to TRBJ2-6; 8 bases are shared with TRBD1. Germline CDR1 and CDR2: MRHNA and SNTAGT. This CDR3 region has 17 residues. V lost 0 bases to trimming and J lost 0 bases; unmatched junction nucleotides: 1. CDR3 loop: CASSDSGTGSGANVLTF. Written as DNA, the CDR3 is TGTGCCAGCAGTGACTCCGGGACAGGCTCTGGGGCCAACGTCCTGACTTTC.

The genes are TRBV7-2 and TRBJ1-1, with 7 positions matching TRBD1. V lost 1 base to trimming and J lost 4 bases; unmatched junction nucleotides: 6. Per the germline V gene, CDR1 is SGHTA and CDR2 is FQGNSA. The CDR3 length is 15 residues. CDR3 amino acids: CASSLGGGGGTEAFF. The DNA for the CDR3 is TGTGCCAGCAGCTTAGGAGGAGGGGGCGGCACTGAAGCTTTCTTT.

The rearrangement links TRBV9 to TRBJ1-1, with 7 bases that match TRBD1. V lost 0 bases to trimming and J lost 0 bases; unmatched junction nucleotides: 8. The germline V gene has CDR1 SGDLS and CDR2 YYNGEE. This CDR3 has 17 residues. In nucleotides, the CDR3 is TGTGCCAGCAGCGTAGGAAGGAACAGGGGCATGAACACTGAAGCTTTCTTT. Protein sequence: CASSVGRNRGMNTEAFF.

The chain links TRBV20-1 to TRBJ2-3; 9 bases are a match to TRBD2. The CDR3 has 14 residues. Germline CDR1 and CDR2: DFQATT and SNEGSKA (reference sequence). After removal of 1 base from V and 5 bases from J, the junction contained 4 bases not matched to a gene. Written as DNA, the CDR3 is TGCAGTGCTAGAGTCACTAGCGGGTTAGATACGCAGTATTTT. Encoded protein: CSARVTSGLDTQYF.

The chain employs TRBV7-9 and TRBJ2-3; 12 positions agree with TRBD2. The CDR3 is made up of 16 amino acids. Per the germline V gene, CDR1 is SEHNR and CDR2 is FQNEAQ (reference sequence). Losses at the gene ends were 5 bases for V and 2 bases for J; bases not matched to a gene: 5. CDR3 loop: CASSRTSGVTTDTQYF. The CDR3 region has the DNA TGTGCCAGCAGCCGGACTAGCGGGGTGACCACAGATACGCAGTATTTT.

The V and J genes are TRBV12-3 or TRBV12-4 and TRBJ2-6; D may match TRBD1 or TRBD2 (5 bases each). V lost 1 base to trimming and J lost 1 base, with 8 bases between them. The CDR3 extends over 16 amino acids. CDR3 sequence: CASSLVGGSGANVLTF. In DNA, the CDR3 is TGTGCCAGCAGTTTAGTTGGGGGATCTGGGGCCAACGTCCTGACTTTC.

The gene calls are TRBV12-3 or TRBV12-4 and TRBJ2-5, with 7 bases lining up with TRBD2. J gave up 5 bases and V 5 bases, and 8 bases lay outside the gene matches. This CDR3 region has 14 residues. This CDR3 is CASSRREGQETQYF. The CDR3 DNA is TGTGCCAGCAGTCGGAGGGAGGGCCAGGAGACCCAGTACTTC.

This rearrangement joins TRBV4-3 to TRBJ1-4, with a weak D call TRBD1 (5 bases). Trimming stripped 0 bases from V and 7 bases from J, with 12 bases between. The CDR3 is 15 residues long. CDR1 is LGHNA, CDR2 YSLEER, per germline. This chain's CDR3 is CASSQELGTGEKLFF. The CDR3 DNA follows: TGCGCCAGCAGCCAAGAGCTCGGGACGGGTGAAAAACTGTTTTTT.

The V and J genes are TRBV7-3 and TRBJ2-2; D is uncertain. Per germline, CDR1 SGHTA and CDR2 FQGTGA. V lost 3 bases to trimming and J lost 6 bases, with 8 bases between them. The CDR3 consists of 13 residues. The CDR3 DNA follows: TGTGCCAGCAGCTTCCACACGGCCGGGGAGCTGTTTTTT. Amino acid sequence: CASSFHTAGELFF. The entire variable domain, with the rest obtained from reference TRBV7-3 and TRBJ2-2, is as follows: GAGVSQTPSNKVTEKGKYVELRCDPISGHTALYWYRQSLGQGPEFLIYFQGTGAADDSGLPNDRFFAVRPEGSVSTLKIQRTERGDSAVYLCASSFHTAGELFFGEGSRLTVL.